This TCR beta chain was recorded in a study of blood T cell repertoires in COVID-19. The length of the CDR3 is 15 residues. Looked up from germline, CDR1 is MRHNA and CDR2 is SNTAGT. The V gene end was trimmed by 2 bases and the J gene end by 3 bases; junction bases not matched to a gene: 4. Sequenced by immunoSEQ multiplex PCR; TCRdb stores in-frame clones only, minus some. There are over 250,000 clones in the sample; 88% occur only once, and roughly 0.8% lies in the top ten. The TCR originated in a woman younger than 45 with acute or convalescent COVID-19. The chain recombines TRBV6-4 with TRBJ2-7, with 10 positions matching TRBD2. The sample comprised peripheral blood. The CDR3 loop reads CASSDGTSADYEQYF. Here the CDR3 DNA reads TGTGCCAGCAGTGACGGGACTAGCGCCGACTACGAGCAGTACTTC.